This T cell receptor beta chain stems from a study of OX40 agonist ivuxolimab in advanced cancers. Regarding the research as a whole: Ivuxolimab was an agonistic, fully human IgG2 monoclonal antibody directed against OX40 (CD134), a costimulatory receptor. Prior anti-PD-1, anti-PD-L1 or anti-CTLA-4 therapy was permitted, and checkpoint inhibitors had been received by 40% to 50% of dose-escalation patients. Peripheral TCRbeta sequencing aimed to test whether ivuxolimab altered TCR sequence diversity and caused clonal T-cell expansion. Intravenous ivuxolimab was administered to patients every 2 weeks at six dose levels: 0.01, 0.1, 0.3, 1.5, 3 and 10 mg/kg. Of the approximately 50 dose-escalation patients, hepatocellular carcinoma was present in approximately 20, melanoma in roughly 15, renal cell carcinoma in 9 and head and neck cancer in 9. Partial responses were achieved by three dose-escalation patients, of whom one had hepatocellular carcinoma and two had cutaneous melanoma. The paper describes the monotherapy dose-escalation part (N ≈ 52 patients) of the phase I trial of ivuxolimab. The dose-escalation cohort was around 83% male with a mean age of approximately 60 years, ranging from roughly 23 to 80. Paper-wide results and their limitations: Low levels of normalized T-cell clonal expansion were also seen in some patients who did not respond. In the 0.1-3.0 mg/kg groups, partial responders had among the lowest normalized peripheral clonal expansion, particularly in CD8+ T cells. Which antigens the clonally expanded peripheral T cells were specific for was not determined. At doses from 0.1 to 3.0 mg/kg, clonal expansion was seen in both CD4+ and CD8+ blood T cells between baseline and week 6. On average, CD8+ T cells showed more expanded clones than CD4+ T cells after ivuxolimab.

From V the trimming removes 6 bases and from J it removes 6 bases, while the gene matches leave 6 bases of the junction unaccounted for. The CDR3 measures 13 amino acids from cysteine to phenylalanine. Kept here is only the CDR3 DNA, which spans 39 bases and is read in frame from base 1. From a lookup of the germline V gene, CDR1 and CDR2 are MNHNS and SASEGT. Turning to this clone: Its antigen is still unknown. No base quality information exists; no much larger clone differs at one position.

Patients with a history of autoimmune disease or receiving systemic immunosuppression were excluded from the trial. In every dose cohort, peripheral blood was drawn for TCR sequencing at baseline, cycle 4 day 1, and cycle 7 day 1. Samples came from an open-label, multicenter, first-in-human phase I dose-escalation trial of ivuxolimab. Adults with locally advanced or metastatic head and neck squamous cell, hepatocellular, melanoma or renal cell carcinoma were enrolled in the trial. CD4+ and CD8+ T cells were sorted separately from peripheral blood before TCR sequencing. Genomic DNA was extracted from sorted cells for sequencing of the TCRbeta CDR3 region. TCRbeta CDR3 regions were sequenced using the immunoSEQ Assay. The table comes from immuneACCESS by way of TCRdb, which keeps in-frame sequences with V and J called. Part of the clones is missing from these tables; in studies checked, under half for an unresolved V gene and the rest for unknown reasons. Present in this sample are 100,000 or so clones, approximately 90% of which were seen just once. Approximately 1.9% of the sample comes from the top ten.

The specimen was CD4+ or CD8+ T cells sorted from blood, collected in a trial of the OX40 agonist ivuxolimab. Recombination joined TRBV6-1 with TRBJ2-7, with 9 junctional bases fitting TRBD1. This TCR came from an adult with an advanced solid tumor such as melanoma, head and neck, liver or kidney cancer. The CDR3 has the sequence CASSGTGLGEQYF. The DNA is TGTGCCAGCAGCGGGACAGGGCTGGGCGAGCAGTACTTC.